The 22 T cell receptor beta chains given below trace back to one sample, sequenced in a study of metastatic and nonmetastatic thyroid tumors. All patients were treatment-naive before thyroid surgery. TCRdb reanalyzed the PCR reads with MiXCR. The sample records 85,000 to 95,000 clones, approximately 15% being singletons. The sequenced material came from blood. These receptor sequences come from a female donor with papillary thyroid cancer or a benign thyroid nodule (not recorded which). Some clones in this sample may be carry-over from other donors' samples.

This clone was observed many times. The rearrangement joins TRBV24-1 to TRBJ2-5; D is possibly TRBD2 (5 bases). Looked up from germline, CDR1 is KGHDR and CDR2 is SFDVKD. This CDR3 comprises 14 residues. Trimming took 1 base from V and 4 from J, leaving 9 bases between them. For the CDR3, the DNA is TGTGCCACCAGTGATTTCGCGGGCGGAGAGACCCAGTACTTC. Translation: CATSDFAGGETQYF.

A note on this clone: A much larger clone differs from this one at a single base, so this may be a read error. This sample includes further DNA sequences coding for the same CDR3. CDR3 in DNA: TGTGCCAGCAGCTCCACACGAGAAAAACTGTTTTTT. Amino acids: CASSSTREKLFF. The chain is built from TRBV7-6 and TRBJ1-4, with D unresolved. V was cut by 4 bases and J by 8 bases, with 8 bases left in between. Per germline, CDR1 SGHVS and CDR2 FNYEAQ. The CDR3 is 12 amino acids.

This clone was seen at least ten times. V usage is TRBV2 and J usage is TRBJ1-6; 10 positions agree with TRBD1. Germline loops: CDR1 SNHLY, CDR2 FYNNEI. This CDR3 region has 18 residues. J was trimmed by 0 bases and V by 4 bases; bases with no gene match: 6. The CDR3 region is CASSGRTGGSSYNSPLHF. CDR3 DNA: TGTGCCAGCAGTGGGAGGACAGGGGGAAGCTCCTATAATTCACCCCTCCACTTT.

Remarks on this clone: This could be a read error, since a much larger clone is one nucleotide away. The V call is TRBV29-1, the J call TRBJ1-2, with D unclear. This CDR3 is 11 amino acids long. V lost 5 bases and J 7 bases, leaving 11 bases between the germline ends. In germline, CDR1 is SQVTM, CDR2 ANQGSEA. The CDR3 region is CSVCEVTGYTF. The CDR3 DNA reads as TGCAGCGTTTGTGAGGTAACTGGCTACACCTTC.

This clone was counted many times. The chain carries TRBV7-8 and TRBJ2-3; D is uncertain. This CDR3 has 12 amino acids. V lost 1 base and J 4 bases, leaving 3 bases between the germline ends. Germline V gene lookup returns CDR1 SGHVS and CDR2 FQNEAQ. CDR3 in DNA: TGTGCCAGCAGCTTAGGCGCAGATACGCAGTATTTT. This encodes CASSLGADTQYF.

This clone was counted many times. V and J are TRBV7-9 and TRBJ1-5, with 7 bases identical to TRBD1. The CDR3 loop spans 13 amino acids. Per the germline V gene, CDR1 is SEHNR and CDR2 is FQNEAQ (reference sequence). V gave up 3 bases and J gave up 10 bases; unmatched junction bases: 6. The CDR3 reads CASSFDREGPQHF. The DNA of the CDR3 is TGTGCCAGCAGCTTCGACAGGGAAGGACCCCAGCATTTT.

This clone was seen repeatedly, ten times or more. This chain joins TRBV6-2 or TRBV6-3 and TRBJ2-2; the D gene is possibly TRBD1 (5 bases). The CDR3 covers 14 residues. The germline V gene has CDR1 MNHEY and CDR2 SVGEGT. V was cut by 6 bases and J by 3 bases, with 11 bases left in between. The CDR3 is CASRPPRDTGELFF. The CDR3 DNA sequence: TGTGCCAGCAGACCTCCCAGGGACACCGGGGAGCTGTTTTTT.

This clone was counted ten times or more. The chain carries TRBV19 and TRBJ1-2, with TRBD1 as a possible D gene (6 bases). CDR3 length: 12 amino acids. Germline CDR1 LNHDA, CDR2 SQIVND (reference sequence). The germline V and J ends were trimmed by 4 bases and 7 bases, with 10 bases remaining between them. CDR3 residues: CASSTGTRGYTF. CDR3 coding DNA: TGTGCCAGTAGTACTGGGACACGTGGCTACACCTTC. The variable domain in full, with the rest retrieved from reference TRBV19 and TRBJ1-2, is DGGITQSPKYLFRKEGQNVTLSCEQNLNHDAMYWYRQDPGQGLRLIYYSQIVNDFQKGDIAEGYSVSREKKESFPLTVTSAQKNPTAFYLCASSTGTRGYTFGSGTRLTVV.

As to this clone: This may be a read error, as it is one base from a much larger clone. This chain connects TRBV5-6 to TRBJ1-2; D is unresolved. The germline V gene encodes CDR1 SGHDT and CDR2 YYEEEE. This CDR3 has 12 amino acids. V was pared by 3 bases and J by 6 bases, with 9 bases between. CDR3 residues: CASSSRPDGYTF. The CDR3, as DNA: TGTGCCAGCAGCTCTCGGCCAGATGGCTACACCTTC.

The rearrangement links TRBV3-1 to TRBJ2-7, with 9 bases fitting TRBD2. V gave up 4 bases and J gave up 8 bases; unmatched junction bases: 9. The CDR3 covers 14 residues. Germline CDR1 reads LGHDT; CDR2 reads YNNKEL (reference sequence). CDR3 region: CASSPRTSATQQYF. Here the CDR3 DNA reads TGTGCCAGCAGCCCGCGGACTAGCGCTACACAGCAGTACTTC.

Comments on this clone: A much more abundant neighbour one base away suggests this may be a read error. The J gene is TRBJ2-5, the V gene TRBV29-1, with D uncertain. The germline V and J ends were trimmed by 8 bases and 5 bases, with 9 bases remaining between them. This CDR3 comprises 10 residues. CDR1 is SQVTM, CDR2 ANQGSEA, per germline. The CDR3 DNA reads TGCAGCATCTTATGGGAGACCCAGTACTTC. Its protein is CSILWETQYF.

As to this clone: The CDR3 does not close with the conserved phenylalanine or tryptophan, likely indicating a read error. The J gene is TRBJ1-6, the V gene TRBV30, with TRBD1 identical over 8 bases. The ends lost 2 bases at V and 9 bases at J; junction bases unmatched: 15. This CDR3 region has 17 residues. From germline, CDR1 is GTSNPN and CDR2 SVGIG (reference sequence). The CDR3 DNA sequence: TGTGCCTGGAGTATCACGACAGGGGAACTTTTCGGTTCACCCCTCCACTAT. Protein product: CAWSITTGELFGSPLHY.

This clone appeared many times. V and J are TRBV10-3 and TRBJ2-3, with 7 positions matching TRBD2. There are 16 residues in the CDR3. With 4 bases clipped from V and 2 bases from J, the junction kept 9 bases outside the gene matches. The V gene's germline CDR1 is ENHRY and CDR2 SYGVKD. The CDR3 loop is CAISGGGPKDTDTQYF. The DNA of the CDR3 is TGTGCCATCAGTGGGGGGGGACCAAAAGACACAGATACGCAGTATTTT.

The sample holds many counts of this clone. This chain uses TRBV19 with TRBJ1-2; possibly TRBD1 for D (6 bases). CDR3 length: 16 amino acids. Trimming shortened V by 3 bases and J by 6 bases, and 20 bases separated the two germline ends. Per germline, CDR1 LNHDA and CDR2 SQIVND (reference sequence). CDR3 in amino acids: CASSITTNPRQDGYTF. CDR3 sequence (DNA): TGTGCCAGTAGTATCACCACCAATCCCCGACAGGATGGCTACACCTTC.

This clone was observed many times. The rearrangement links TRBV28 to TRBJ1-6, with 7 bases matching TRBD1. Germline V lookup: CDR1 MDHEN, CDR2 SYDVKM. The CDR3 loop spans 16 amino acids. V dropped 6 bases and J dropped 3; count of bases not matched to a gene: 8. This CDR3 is CASSPSRDSYNSPLHF. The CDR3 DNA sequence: TGTGCCAGCAGCCCCTCCCGGGACAGCTATAATTCACCCCTCCACTTT. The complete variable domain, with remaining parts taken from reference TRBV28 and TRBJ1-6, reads DVKVTQSSRYLVKRTGEKVFLECVQDMDHENMFWYRQDPGLGLRLIYFSYDVKMKEKGDIPEGYSVSREKKERFSLILESASTNQTSMYLCASSPSRDSYNSPLHFGNGTRLTVT.

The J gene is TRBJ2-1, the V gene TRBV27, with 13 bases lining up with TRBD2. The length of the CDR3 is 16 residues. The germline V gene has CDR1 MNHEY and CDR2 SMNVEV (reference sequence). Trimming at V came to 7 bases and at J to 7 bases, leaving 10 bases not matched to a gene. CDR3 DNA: TGTGCCAGCAAACAAGGACTAGCGGGGGCGTGGAATGAGCAGTTCTTC. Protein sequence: CASKQGLAGAWNEQFF.

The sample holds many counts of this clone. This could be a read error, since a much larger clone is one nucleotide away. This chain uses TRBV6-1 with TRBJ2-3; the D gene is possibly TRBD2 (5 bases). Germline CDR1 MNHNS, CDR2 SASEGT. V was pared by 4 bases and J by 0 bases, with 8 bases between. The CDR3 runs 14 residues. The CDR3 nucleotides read TGTGCCAGCAGTGGTAGCGTTAGCACAGATACGCAGTATTTT. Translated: CASSGSVSTDTQYF.

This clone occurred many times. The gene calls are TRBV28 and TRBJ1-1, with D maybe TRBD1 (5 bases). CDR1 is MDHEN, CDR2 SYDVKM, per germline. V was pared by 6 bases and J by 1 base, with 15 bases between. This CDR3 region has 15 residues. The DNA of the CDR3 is TGTGCCAGCAGCGGATGGGGCAGACCGAACACTGAAGCTTTCTTT. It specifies CASSGWGRPNTEAFF.

CDR3 sequence (DNA): TGTGCCCAGGGAACAGCATCAACTATAGCAACTAATGAAAAACTGTTTTTT. Protein: CAQGTASTIATNEKLFF. The rearrangement uses TRBV19 and TRBJ1-4, with TRBD1 as a possible D gene (5 bases). The germline V gene has CDR1 LNHDA and CDR2 SQIVND (reference sequence). V was pared by 11 bases and J by 0 bases, with 22 bases between. The CDR3 spans 17 residues.

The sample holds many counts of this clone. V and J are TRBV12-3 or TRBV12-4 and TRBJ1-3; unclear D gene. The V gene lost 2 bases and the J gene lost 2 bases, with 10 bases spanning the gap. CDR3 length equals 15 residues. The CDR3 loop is CASSLNWGTGNTIYF. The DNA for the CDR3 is TGTGCCAGCAGTTTAAATTGGGGAACTGGAAACACCATATATTTT.

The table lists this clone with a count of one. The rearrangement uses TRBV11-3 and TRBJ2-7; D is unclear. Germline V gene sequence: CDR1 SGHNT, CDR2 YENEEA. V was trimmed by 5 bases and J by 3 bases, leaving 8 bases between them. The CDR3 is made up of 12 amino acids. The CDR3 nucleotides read TGTGCCAGCAGCAACCTGGACTACGAGCAGTACTTC. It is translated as CASSNLDYEQYF.

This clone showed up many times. This chain's CDR3 is CASSDSGGGTDTQYF. The CDR3 bases are TGTGCCAGCAGTGACTCAGGCGGGGGGACAGATACGCAGTATTTT. The rearrangement joins TRBV6-4 to TRBJ2-3, with 8 positions matching TRBD2. This CDR3 region has 15 residues. With 0 bases clipped from V and 3 bases from J, the junction kept 2 bases outside the gene matches. Germline CDR1 is MRHNA and CDR2 is SNTAGT.